The clone carrying this T cell receptor (beta chain) has a count of ten or more. What it binds is unknown. V lost 4 bases to trimming and J lost 7 bases, with 19 bases between them. The CDR3 consists of 14 residues. Germline-derived CDR1 and CDR2 are GTSNPN and SVGIG (reference sequence). It was the roughly 130-subject validation cohort, separate from the approximately 620-subject first cohort, to which the donors belonged. These data are taken from a study of cytomegalovirus exposure and HLA in healthy donors. Whole-study findings and limits: Most observed TCR sequences were rare, whereas some public TCRs were detected in many donors. Diagnosis of cytomegalovirus status made by the classifier reportedly showed high specificity and sensitivity.

Clones were read by immunoSEQ multiplex PCR, and TCRdb kept only the in-frame ones, dropping some. This sample yields 110,000 to 150,000 clones, of which around nine tenths are seen a single time; 7% to 9% belongs to the top ten. This TCR came from a woman aged 18-29 years in good health and CMV-seropositive. The V call is TRBV30, the J call TRBJ1-1, with D perhaps TRBD1 (5 bases). Sequenced material: PBMCs. The CDR3 DNA reads as TGTGCCTGGACTGGGACTCTCATTAGGGATGAAGCTTTCTTT. Translating it yields CAWTGTLIRDEAFF.